This T cell receptor (beta chain) was profiled in a study of CD8 T cells in Susac syndrome. The authors sequenced TCR beta from blood CD8+ and CD4+ T cells. The TEMRA cells underwent FACS enrichment, while the CD8+ and CD4+ T cells underwent negative isolation. The germline V and J ends were trimmed by 3 bases and 0 bases, with 6 bases remaining between them. CDR1 and CDR2 (germline): DFQATT, SNEGSKA (reference sequence). The CDR3 covers 13 residues. Random hexamers served to reverse transcribe roughly 0.45 to 1 ug RNA. An immunoSEQ multiplex PCR generated amplified TCR beta CDR3 products spanning 54 Vbeta and 13 Jbeta. TCRdb itself ran the immunoSEQ multiplex PCR reads through MiXCR, one entry per CDR3 protein. The sample records 300,000 or so distinct CDR3 sequences, 92% being singletons.

Sequencing was carried out using CD4+ T cells from PBMCs. The chain combines TRBV20-1 with TRBJ1-5; D is uncertain. This clonotype originated in a human donor with multiple sclerosis. The CDR3 region is CSASEHSNQPQHF. Here the CDR3 DNA reads TGCAGTGCTAGTGAGCATAGCAATCAGCCCCAGCATTTT.